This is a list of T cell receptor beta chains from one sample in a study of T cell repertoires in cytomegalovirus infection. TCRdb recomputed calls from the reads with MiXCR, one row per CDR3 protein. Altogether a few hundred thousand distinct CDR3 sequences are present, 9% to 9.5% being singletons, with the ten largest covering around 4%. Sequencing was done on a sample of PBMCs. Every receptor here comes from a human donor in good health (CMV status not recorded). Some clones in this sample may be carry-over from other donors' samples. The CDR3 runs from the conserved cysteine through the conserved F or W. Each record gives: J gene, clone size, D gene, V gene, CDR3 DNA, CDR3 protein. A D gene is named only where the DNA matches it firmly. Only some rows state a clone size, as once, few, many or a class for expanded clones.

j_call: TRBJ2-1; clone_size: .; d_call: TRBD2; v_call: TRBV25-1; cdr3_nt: TGTGCCAGCAAAGTAGCGGGAGGGCCTAATGAGCAGTTCTTC; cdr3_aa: CASKVAGGPNEQFF
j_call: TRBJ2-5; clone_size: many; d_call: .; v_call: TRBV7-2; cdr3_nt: TGTGCCAGCAGCTCCAGGCGTCGGGAGACCCAGTACTTC; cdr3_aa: CASSSRRRETQYF
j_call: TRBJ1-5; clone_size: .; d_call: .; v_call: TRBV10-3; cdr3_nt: TGTGCCTCGTGCGACAGTCATGATCAGCCCCAGCATTTT; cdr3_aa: CASCDSHDQPQHF
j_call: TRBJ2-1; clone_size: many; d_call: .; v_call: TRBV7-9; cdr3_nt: TGTGCCAGCAGCCCAAGGACATACAATGAGCAGTTCTTC; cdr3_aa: CASSPRTYNEQFF
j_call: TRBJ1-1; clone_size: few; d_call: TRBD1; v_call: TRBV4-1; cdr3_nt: TGCGCCAGCAGCCATCCGGGACAGGGTTTAAACACTGAAGCTTTCTTT; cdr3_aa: CASSHPGQGLNTEAFF
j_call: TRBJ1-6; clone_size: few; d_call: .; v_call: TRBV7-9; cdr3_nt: TGTGCCAGCAGCCCGGAGGGACGGATGAATTCACCCCTCCACTTT; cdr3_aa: CASSPEGRMNSPLHF
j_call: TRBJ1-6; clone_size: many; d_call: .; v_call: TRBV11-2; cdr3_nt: TGTGCCAGCAGCTTCGACGGCCTGAGGTCCCTCCACTTT; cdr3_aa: CASSFDGLRSLHF
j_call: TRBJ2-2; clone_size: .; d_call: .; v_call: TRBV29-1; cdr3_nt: TGCAGCGTTGACAGGTCGAACACCGGGGAGCTGTTTTTT; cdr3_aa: CSVDRSNTGELFF
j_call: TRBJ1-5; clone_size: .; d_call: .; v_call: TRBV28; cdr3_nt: TGTGCCAGCAGCTCCCCTTCTCCACAGGGAGGCAATCAGCCCCAGCATTTT; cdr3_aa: CASSSPSPQGGNQPQHF
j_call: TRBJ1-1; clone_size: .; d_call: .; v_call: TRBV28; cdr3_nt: TGTGCCAGCAGTTTAAGACCGGGGAACACTGAAGCTTTCTTT; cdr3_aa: CASSLRPGNTEAFF
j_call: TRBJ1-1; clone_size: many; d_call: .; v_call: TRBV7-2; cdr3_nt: TGTGCCAGCAGCTTAGATGGGGGGCGCGCAGCTTTCTTT; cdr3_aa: CASSLDGGRAAFF
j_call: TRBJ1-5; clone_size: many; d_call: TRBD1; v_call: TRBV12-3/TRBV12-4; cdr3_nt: TGTGCCAGCAGTCACGGGACAGCCAATCAGCCCCAGCATTTT; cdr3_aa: CASSHGTANQPQHF
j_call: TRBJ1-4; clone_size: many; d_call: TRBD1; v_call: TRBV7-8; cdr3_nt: TGTGCCAGCAGCCCGCACAGGGGAACGAGAGAAAAACTGTTTTTT; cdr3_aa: CASSPHRGTREKLFF
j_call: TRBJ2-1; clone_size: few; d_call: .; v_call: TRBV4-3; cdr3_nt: TGCGCCAGCAGCCACAAGGACAGCTACAATGAGCAGTTCTTC; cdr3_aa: CASSHKDSYNEQFF
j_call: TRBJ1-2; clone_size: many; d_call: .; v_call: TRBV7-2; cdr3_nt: TGTGCCAGCAGCCGGGCCTATGGCTACACCTTC; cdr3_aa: CASSRAYGYTF
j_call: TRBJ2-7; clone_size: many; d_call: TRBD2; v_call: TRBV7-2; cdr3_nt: TGTGCCAGCAGCTCCCTGGCCGGGACTAGCGGCCCCTACGAGCAGTACTTC; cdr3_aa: CASSSLAGTSGPYEQYF
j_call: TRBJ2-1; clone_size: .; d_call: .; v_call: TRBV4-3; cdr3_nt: TGCGCCAGCAGCCCCAATCAGGGGTCGGGGAGGAATGAGCAGTTCTTC; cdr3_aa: CASSPNQGSGRNEQFF
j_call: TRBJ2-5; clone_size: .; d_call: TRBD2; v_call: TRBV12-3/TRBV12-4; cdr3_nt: TGTGCCAGCAGTTTTATGCGGGGGGGCCCTGAGACCCAGTACTTC; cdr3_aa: CASSFMRGGPETQYF
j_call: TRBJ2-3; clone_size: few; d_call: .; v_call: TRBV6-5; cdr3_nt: TGTGCCAGCAGTTACATAGTGGGGGGGCGGAGAGATACGCAGTATTTT; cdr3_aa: CASSYIVGGRRDTQYF
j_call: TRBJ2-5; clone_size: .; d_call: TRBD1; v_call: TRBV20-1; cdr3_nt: TGCAGTGCCCCGGGACAGGGGGCTCGGGAGACCCAGTACTTC; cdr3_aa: CSAPGQGARETQYF
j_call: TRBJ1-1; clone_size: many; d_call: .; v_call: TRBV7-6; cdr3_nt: TGTGCCAGCAGCTTGGGAGGGGGGTTCCAGAACACTGAAGCTTTCTTT; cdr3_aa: CASSLGGGFQNTEAFF
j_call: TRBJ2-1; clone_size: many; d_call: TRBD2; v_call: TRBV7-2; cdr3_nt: TGTGCCAGCAGCTTTCGCTCCCTGGCGGGAGGAGGGGCCTACAATGAGCAGTTCTTC; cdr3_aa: CASSFRSLAGGGAYNEQFF
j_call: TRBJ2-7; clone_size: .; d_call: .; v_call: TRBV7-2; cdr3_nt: TGTGCCAGCAGCGCCCCGGAGACTCTTTCCTACGAGCAGTACTTC; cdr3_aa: CASSAPETLSYEQYF
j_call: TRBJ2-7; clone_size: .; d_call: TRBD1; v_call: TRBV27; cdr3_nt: TGTGCCAGCTTTAGGGGGCTCGGGTCCCCAGCTAATGAGCAGTACTTC; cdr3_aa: CASFRGLGSPANEQYF
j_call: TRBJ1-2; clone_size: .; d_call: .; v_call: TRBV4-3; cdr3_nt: TGCGCCAGCAGCCAAGCCACCGGGACCTACTATGGCTACACCTTC; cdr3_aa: CASSQATGTYYGYTF
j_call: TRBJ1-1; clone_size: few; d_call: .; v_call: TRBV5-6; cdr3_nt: TGTGCCAGCAGCTTTATTCAACCGGGGGTTGAGAACACTGAAGCTTTCTTT; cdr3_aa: CASSFIQPGVENTEAFF
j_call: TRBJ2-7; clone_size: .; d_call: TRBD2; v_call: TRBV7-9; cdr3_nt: TGTGCCAGCAGCTCCCTGGGGGGGACGGGCATTTATGTGGAGCAGTACTTC; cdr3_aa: CASSSLGGTGIYVEQYF
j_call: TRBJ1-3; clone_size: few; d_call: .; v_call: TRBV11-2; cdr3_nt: TGTGCCAGCAGCTTAGTCCGCGGAAACACCATATATTTT; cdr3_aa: CASSLVRGNTIYF
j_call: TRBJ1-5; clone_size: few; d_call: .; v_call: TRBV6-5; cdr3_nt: TGTGCCAGCAGTTACTCGTGGGAGGTTCACCGCAATCAGCCCCAGCATTTT; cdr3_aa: CASSYSWEVHRNQPQHF
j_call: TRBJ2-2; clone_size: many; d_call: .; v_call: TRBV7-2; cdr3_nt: TGTGCCAGCAGCGTGGGGGGCCCTGTACTGACTATGACCGGGGAGCTGTTTTTT; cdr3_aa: CASSVGGPVLTMTGELFF
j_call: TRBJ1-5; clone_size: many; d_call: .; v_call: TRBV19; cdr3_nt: TGTGCCACCAAAGGGACACGATATAGCAATCAGCCCCAGCATTTT; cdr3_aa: CATKGTRYSNQPQHF
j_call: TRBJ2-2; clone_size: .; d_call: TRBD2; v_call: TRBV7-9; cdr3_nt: TGTGCCAGCAGCGGAAGGACTAGACCTAGGAACACCGGGGAGCTGTTTTTT; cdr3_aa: CASSGRTRPRNTGELFF
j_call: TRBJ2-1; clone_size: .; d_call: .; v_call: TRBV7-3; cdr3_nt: TGTGCCAGCAGCTTAGACAGAGTAGAGGGTGAGCAGTTCTTC; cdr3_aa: CASSLDRVEGEQFF
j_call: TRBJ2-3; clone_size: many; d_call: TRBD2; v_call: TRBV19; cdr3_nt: TGTGCCAGTAGTAGAACCTCTGACGGGGGGATGACAGATACGCAGTATTTT; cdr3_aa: CASSRTSDGGMTDTQYF
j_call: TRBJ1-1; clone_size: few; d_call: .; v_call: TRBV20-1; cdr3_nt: TGCAGTGCTACGCAGGGGAGGGGCACTGAAGCTTTCTTT; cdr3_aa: CSATQGRGTEAFF
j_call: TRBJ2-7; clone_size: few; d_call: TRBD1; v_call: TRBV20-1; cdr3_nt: TGCAGTGCTAGAGGGGGACAGGATCTAGAGCAGTACTTC; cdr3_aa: CSARGGQDLEQYF
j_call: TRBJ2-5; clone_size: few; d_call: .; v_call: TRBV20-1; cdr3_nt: TGCAGTGCTAGAAAGGAGGCGATCTTCCAAGAGACCCAGTACTTC; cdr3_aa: CSARKEAIFQETQYF
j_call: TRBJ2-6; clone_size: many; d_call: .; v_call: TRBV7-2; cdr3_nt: TGTGCCAGCAGCTACTATGGGGCCAACGTCCTGACTTTC; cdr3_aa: CASSYYGANVLTF
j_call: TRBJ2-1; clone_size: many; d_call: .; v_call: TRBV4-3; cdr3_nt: TGCGCCAGCAGCCAAGTCATGTGGGGGGGCGACAATGAGCAGTTCTTC; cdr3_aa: CASSQVMWGGDNEQFF
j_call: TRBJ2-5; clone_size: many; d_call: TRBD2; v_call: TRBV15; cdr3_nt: TGTGCCACCACTCCGGGGGGTCAAGAGACCCAGTACTTC; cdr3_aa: CATTPGGQETQYF
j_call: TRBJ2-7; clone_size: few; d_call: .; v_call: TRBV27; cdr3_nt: TGTGCCAGCAGTTTAGGGATCTACGTGGAGCAGTACTTC; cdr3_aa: CASSLGIYVEQYF
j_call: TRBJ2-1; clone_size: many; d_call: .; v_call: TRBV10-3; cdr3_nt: TGTGCCATCAGGGACGGCTCCTACAATGAGCAGTTCTTC; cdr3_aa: CAIRDGSYNEQFF
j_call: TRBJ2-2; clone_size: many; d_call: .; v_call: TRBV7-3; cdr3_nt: TGTGCCAGCAGCCTCCCAGGAGCAGGGGAGCTGTTTTTT; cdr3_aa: CASSLPGAGELFF
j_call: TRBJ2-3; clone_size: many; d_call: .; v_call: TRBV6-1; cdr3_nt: TGTGCCAGCGCGCCAACGGGGGCTATAACAGATACGCAGTATTTT; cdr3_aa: CASAPTGAITDTQYF
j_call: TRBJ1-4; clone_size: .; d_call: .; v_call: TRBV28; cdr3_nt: TGTGCCAGCAGTTTGGACAGATTGGGAGAAAAACTGTTTTTT; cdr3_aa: CASSLDRLGEKLFF
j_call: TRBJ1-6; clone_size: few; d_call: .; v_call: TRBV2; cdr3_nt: TGTGCCAGCAGTGGGCCAGCCAGTAATTCACCCCTCCACTTT; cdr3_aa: CASSGPASNSPLHF
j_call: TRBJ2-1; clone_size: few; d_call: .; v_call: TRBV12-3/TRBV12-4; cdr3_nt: TGTGCCAGCAGTTTTATTGTATCGTCGGGGTCCGGACATGAGCAGTTCTTC; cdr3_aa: CASSFIVSSGSGHEQFF
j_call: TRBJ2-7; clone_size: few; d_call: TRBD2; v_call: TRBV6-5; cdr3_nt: TGTGCCAGCGAGGGGAGGGCGTACTTC; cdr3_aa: CASEGRAYF
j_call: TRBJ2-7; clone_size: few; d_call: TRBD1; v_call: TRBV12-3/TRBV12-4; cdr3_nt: TGTGCCAGCAGTCCCCTCCGAAAATCGACAGGGATCTACGAGCAGTACTTC; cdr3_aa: CASSPLRKSTGIYEQYF
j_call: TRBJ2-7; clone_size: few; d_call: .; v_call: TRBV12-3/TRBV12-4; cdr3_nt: TGTGCCAGCAGTGGGGGGTGGGAGGTGGACGAGCAGTACTTC; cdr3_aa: CASSGGWEVDEQYF
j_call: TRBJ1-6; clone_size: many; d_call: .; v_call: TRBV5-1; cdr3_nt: TGCGCCAGCAGCCTTCTGATGACGGCCTATAATTCACCCCTCCACTTT; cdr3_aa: CASSLLMTAYNSPLHF
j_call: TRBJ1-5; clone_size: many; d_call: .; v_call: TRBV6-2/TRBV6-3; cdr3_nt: TGTGCCAGCAGCAACGGAGGGGGGGGAAATCAGCCCCAGCATTTT; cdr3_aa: CASSNGGGGNQPQHF
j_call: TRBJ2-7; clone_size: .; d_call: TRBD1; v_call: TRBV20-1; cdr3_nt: TGCAGTGCTAGAAGGGACAGCGCGTCCTACGAGCAGTACTTC; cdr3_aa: CSARRDSASYEQYF
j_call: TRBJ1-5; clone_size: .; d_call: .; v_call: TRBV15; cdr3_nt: TGTGCCACCAGCAGGGAACCGAATAGCAATCAGCCCCAGCATTTT; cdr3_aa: CATSREPNSNQPQHF
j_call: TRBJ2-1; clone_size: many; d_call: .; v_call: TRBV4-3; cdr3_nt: TGCGCCAGCAGCCAGGGGGCTTGGCGGGAGAAGAACAATGAGCAGTTCTTC; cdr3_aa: CASSQGAWREKNNEQFF
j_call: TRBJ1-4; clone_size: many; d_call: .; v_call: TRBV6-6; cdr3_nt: TGTGCCAGCAGTTACGCTCAGGGCTATGAAAAACTGTTTTTT; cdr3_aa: CASSYAQGYEKLFF
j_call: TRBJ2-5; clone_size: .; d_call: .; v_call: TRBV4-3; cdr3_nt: TGCGCCAGCAGCCAACGGACCTCCCGGGGTTACCAAGAGACCCAGTACTTC; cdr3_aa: CASSQRTSRGYQETQYF
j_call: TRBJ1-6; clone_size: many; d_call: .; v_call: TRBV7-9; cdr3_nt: TGTGCCAGCAGCTTAAGCGGAAATTCACCCCTCCACTTT; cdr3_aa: CASSLSGNSPLHF